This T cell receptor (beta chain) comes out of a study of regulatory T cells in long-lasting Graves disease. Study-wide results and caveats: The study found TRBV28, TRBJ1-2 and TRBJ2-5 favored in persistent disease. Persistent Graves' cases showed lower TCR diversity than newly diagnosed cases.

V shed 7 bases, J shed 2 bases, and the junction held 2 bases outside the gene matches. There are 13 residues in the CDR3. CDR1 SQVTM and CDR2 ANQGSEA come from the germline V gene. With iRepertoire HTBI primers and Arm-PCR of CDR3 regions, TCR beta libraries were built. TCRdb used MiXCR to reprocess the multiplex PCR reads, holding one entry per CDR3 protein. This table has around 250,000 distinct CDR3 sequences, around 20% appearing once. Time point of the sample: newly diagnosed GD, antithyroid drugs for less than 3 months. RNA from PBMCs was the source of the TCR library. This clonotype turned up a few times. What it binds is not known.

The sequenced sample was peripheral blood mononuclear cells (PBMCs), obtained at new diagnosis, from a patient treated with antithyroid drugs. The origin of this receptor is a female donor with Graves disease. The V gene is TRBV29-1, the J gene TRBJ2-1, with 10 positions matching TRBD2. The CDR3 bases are TGCAGCGGTACTAGCGGGGCCTACAATGAGCAGTTCTTC. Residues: CSGTSGAYNEQFF.